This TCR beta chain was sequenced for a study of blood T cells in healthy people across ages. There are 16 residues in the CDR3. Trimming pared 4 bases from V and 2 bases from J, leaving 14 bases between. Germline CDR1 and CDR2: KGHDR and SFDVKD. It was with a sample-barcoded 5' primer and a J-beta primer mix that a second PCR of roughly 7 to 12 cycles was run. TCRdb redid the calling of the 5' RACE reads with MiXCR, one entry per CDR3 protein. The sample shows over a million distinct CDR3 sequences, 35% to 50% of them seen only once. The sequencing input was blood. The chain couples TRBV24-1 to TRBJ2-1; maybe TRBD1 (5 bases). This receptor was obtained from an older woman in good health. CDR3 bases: TGTGCCACCAGTGAGCAGGGTTCCAGCGCCTACAATGAGCAGTTCTTC. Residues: CATSEQGSSAYNEQFF.